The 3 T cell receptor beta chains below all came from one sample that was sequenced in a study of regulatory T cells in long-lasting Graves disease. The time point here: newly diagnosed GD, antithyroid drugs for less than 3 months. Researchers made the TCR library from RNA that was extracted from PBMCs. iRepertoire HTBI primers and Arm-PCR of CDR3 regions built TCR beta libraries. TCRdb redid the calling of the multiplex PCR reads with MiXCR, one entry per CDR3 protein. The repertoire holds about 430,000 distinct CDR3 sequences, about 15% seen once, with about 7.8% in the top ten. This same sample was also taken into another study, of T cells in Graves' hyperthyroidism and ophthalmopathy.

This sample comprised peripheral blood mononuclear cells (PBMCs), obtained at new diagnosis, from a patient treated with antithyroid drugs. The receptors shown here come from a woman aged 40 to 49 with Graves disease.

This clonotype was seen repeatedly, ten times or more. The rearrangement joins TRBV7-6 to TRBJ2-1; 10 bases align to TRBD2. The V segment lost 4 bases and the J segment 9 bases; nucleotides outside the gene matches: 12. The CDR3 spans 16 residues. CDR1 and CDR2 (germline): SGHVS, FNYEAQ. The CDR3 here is CASSYLAGVGFGEQFF. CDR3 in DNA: TGTGCCAGCAGCTACCTAGCGGGAGTCGGGTTTGGTGAGCAGTTCTTC.

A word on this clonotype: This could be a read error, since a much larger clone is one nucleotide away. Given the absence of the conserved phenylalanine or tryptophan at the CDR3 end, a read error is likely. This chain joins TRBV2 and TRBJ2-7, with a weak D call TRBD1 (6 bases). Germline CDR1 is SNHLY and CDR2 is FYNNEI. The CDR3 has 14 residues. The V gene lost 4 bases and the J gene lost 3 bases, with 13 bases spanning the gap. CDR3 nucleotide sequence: TGTGCCAGCAGTGCGACAGGCTTTTACTACGAGCAGTACCTC. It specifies CASSATGFYYEQYL.

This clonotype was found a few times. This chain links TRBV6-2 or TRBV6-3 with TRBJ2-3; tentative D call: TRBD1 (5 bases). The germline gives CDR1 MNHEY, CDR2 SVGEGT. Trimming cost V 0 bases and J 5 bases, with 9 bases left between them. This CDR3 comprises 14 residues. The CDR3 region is CASSYSRALDTQYF. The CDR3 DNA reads TGTGCCAGCAGTTACTCCAGGGCATTAGATACGCAGTATTTT.